This is a list of T cell receptor beta chains from one sample in a study of PD-L1 blockade in urothelial cancer. Libraries were prepared by immunoSEQ multiplex PCR; TCRdb keeps only in-frame clonotypes and omits some of them. The table records 100,000 to 150,000 clones, 86% of them present only once. Source: PBMCs, taken around atezolizumab (anti-PD-L1) treatment. The source of these receptors is a man aged 50-59 years with urothelial cancer. The CDR3 runs from the conserved cysteine through the conserved F or W. D genes are given only for firm matches.

j_call v_call d_call cdr3_aa cdr3_nt
TRBJ2-2 TRBV6-4 - CASSDSSAGELFF TGTGCCAGCAGTGACTCGTCGGCCGGGGAGCTGTTTTTT
TRBJ1-2 TRBV28 - CASSSIGYGYTF TGTGCCAGCAGCTCTATTGGCTATGGCTACACCTTC
TRBJ2-7 TRBV20-1 - CSASDSYEQYF TGCAGTGCTTCTGACAGCTACGAGCAGTACTTC
TRBJ1-4 TRBV5-3 - CARSPGGRLNEKLFF TGTGCCAGAAGCCCCGGAGGACGGCTTAATGAAAAACTGTTTTTT
TRBJ2-5 TRBV9 TRBD2 CASSVNSGRAETQYF TGTGCCAGCAGCGTAAATAGCGGGAGGGCAGAGACCCAGTACTTC
TRBJ2-3 TRBV28 TRBD2 CASTTILAGVQDTQYF TGTGCCAGCACCACAATTCTAGCGGGAGTGCAAGATACGCAGTATTTT
TRBJ2-7 TRBV5-1 - CASSLATNSYEQYF TGCGCCAGCAGCTTGGCGACTAACTCCTACGAGCAGTACTTC
TRBJ2-1 TRBV10-2 TRBD2 CASSDWTSGNNEQFF TGCGCCAGCAGTGACTGGACTAGCGGCAACAATGAGCAGTTCTTC
TRBJ1-4 TRBV9 - CASSVGIRAFNEKLFF TGTGCCAGCAGCGTAGGCATCAGGGCGTTTAATGAAAAACTGTTTTTT
TRBJ1-5 TRBV5-1 - CASSLAAGGGQPQHF TGCGCCAGCAGCTTGGCCGCGGGGGGTGGACAGCCCCAGCATTTT
TRBJ1-1 TRBV6-5 TRBD1 CASSYDDRDTEAFF TGTGCCAGCAGTTACGACGACAGGGACACTGAAGCTTTCTTT
TRBJ2-1 TRBV5-8 TRBD2 CASSAELAGGTNEQFF TGTGCCAGCAGCGCCGAGCTAGCGGGTGGTACGAATGAGCAGTTCTTC
TRBJ2-5 TRBV4-1 - CASSQGAGVRETQYF TGCGCCAGCAGCCAAGGGGCCGGGGTCCGGGAGACCCAGTACTTC
TRBJ1-4 TRBV30 - CAWTRGFGEKLFF TGTGCCTGGACAAGGGGGTTTGGTGAAAAACTGTTTTTT
TRBJ2-2 TRBV4-1 TRBD2 CASSQDPVAGGGELFF TGCGCCAGCAGCCAAGATCCAGTAGCGGGAGGGGGGGAGCTGTTTTTT
TRBJ1-4 TRBV2 - CASRQFATNEKLFF TGTGCCAGCCGACAGTTTGCGACTAATGAAAAACTGTTTTTT
TRBJ2-1 TRBV7-9 TRBD1 CASVGQVRVNEQFF TGTGCCAGCGTGGGACAGGTTCGTGTCAATGAGCAGTTCTTC